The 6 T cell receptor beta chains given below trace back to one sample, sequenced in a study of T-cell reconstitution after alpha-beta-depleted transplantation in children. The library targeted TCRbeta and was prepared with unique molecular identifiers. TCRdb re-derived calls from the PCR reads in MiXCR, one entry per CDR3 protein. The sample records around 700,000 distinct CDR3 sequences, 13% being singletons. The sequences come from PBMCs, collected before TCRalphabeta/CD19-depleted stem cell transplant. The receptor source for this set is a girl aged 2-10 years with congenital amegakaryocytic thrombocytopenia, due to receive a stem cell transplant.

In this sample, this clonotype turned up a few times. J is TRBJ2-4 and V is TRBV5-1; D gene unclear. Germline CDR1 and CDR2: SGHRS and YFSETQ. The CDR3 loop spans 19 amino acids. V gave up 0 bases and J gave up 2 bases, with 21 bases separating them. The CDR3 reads CASSLVGDRRTGTKNIQYF. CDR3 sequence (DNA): TGCGCCAGCAGCTTGGTCGGTGACCGACGAACTGGGACCAAAAACATTCAGTACTTC.

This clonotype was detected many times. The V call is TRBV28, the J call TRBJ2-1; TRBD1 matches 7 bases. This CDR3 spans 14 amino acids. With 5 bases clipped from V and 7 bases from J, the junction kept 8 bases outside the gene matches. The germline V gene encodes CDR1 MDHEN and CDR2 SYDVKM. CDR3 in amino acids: CASSDRTGLNEQFF. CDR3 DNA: TGTGCCAGCAGTGACCGGACAGGCCTTAATGAGCAGTTCTTC.

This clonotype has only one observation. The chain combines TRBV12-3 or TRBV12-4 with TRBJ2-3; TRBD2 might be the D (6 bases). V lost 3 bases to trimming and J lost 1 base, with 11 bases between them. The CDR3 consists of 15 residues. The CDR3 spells CASSFLAGCTDTQYF. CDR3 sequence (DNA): TGTGCCAGCAGTTTCCTGGCGGGGTGCACAGATACGCAGTATTTT.

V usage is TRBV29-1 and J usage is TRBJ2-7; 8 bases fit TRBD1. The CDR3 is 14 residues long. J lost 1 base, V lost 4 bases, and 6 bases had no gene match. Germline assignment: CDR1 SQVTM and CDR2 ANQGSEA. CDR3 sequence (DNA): TGCAGCGTTGGGTCGACAGGGGCTTCCTACGAGCAGTACTTC. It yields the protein CSVGSTGASYEQYF.

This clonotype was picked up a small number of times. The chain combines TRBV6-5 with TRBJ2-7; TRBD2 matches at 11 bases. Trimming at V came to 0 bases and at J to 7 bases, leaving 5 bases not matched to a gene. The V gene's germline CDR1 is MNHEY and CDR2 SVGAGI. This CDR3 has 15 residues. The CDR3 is CASSYSSSGRGEQYF. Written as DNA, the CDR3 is TGTGCCAGCAGTTACTCGAGTAGCGGGAGGGGAGAGCAGTACTTC.

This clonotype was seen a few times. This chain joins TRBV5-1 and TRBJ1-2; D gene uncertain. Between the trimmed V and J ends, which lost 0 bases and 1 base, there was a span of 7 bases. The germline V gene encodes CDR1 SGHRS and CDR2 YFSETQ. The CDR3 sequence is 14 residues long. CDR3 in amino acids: CASSLEGLNYGYTF. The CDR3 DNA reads TGCGCCAGCAGCTTGGAAGGTCTTAACTATGGCTACACCTTC.